Below, 6 T cell receptor beta chains from the same sample are listed, as sequenced in a study of Ad26.COV2.S vaccination and SARS-CoV-2 variants. The table came from immunoSEQ multiplex PCR; TCRdb's copy has only in-frame clones and leaves some out. In the table there are about 390,000 clones, more than 85% of which are singletons. Regarding treatment: roughly 19 received Ad26.COV2.S at low or high dose, single or two shots; several received placebo; per-sample allocation not given. The samples date from day 63 after the first vaccine or placebo injection. The sequencing used peripheral blood, collected in a trial of Ad26.COV2.S vaccine versus placebo. These receptors all stem from a person aged 18 to 65 who received the Ad26.COV2.S COVID-19 vaccine or a placebo.

The sample holds a few counts of this clone. The chain is built from TRBV6-2 or TRBV6-3 and TRBJ2-7; 9 positions agree with TRBD1. With V trimmed by 4 bases and J by 5 bases, 9 bases remained unmatched. This CDR3 is 15 amino acids long. CDR1 is MNHEY and CDR2 is SVGEGT in the germline V gene. The CDR3 region has the DNA TGTGCCAGCAGTTCGGCGGGACAGGGCATGAACGAGCAGTACTTC. The encoded protein is CASSSAGQGMNEQYF.

The chain joins TRBV9 to TRBJ1-1, with TRBD1 matching 7 bases. Germline CDR1 reads SGDLS; CDR2 reads YYNGEE. The V gene end was trimmed by 3 bases and the J gene end by 0 bases; junction bases not matched to a gene: 14. This CDR3 has 18 residues. The CDR3 loop reads CASSDRRGRSVMNTEAFF. For the CDR3, the DNA is TGTGCCAGCAGCGATCGTAGGGGGCGGAGCGTGATGAACACTGAAGCTTTCTTT.

The table lists this clone with a count of one. The CDR3, as DNA: TGCGCCAGCAGCTTTGAGGGTCTGGGAAACACCATATATTTT. Its translation is CASSFEGLGNTIYF. This chain connects TRBV5-1 to TRBJ1-3; D is uncertain. V was pared by 2 bases and J by 4 bases, with 10 bases between. This CDR3 spans 14 amino acids. Germline loops: CDR1 SGHRS, CDR2 YFSETQ.

V and J are TRBV10-3 and TRBJ1-5, with 7 bases identical to TRBD1. Germline V gene lookup returns CDR1 ENHRY and CDR2 SYGVKD. This CDR3 is built from 14 residues. J was trimmed by 4 bases and V by 8 bases; bases with no gene match: 8. CDR3 amino acids: CAIGQESSNQPQHF. DNA of the CDR3: TGTGCCATCGGACAGGAGTCTTCAAATCAGCCCCAGCATTTT.

The chain couples TRBV19 to TRBJ1-2, with a weak D call TRBD1 (5 bases). Trimming took 4 bases from V and 6 from J, leaving 18 bases between them. CDR3 length: 15 amino acids. In germline, CDR1 is LNHDA, CDR2 SQIVND (reference sequence). The CDR3, as DNA: TGTGCCAGTAGTACCCACGGATCGACAGAAGATGGCTACACCTTC. The encoded protein is CASSTHGSTEDGYTF. Variable domain in full (rest from reference TRBV19 and TRBJ1-2): DGGITQSPKYLFRKEGQNVTLSCEQNLNHDAMYWYRQDPGQGLRLIYYSQIVNDFQKGDIAEGYSVSREKKESFPLTVTSAQKNPTAFYLCASSTHGSTEDGYTFGSGTRLTVV.

The rearrangement joins TRBV10-3 to TRBJ1-2, with D perhaps matching TRBD1 (5 bases). Germline CDR1 and CDR2: ENHRY and SYGVKD. Trimming removed 4 bases at V and 3 bases at J, with 18 bases between. The CDR3 runs 16 residues. CDR3 sequence reads: CAISGTPLRGDYGYTF. The DNA for the CDR3 is TGTGCCATCAGTGGAACTCCCCTGAGGGGCGACTATGGCTACACCTTC.